This T cell receptor beta chain was recorded in a study of long-term antiretroviral therapy in people with HIV. On this clone itself: What it recognizes is unknown.

It was version v3.0 of the immunoSEQ assay that was run at survey level. Sequenced by immunoSEQ multiplex PCR; TCRdb stores in-frame clones only, minus some. This table holds 15,000 to 20,000 clones, approximately 75% found once. Samples held about 0.85-11 million cryopreserved PBMC before DNA extraction. The CDR3 runs to 14 residues. Germline CDR1 GTSNPN, CDR2 SVGIG (reference sequence). Losses at the gene ends were 5 bases for V and 4 bases for J; bases not matched to a gene: 9. Overall study results and limits: Before ART, certain clones expanded, and these dominated the repertoire at all time points. Repertoires from HIV showed CDR3 length ranges narrower than those of controls. Despite increasing after ART, diversity remained lower than that of transplant donor controls.

The rearrangement joins TRBV30 to TRBJ2-3; 7 bases align to TRBD2. The source is a woman aged 45-59 years with HIV. The source was unsorted PBMCs, collected 1.5 years before starting antiretroviral therapy. The CDR3 nucleotides are TGTGCCTGGTCGTCTCTACGGGGGGCAGATACGCAGTATTTT. Amino acid sequence: CAWSSLRGADTQYF.